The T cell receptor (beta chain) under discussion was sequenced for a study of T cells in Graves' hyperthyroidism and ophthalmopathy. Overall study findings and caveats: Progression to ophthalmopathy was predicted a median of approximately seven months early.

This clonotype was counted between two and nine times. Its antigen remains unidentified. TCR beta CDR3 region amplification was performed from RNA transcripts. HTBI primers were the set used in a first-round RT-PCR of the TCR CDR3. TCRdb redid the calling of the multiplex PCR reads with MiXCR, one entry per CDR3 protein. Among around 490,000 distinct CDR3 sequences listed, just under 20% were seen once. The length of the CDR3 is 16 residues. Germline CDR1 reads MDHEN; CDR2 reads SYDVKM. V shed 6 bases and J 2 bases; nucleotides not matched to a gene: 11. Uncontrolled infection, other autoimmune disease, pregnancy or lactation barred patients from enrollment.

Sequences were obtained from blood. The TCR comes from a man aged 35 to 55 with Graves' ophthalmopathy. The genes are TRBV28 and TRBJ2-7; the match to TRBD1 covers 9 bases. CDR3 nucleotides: TGTGCCAGCAGGGGATGGGGGACAGGGCTTCCCTACGAGCAGTACTTC. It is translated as CASRGWGTGLPYEQYF.